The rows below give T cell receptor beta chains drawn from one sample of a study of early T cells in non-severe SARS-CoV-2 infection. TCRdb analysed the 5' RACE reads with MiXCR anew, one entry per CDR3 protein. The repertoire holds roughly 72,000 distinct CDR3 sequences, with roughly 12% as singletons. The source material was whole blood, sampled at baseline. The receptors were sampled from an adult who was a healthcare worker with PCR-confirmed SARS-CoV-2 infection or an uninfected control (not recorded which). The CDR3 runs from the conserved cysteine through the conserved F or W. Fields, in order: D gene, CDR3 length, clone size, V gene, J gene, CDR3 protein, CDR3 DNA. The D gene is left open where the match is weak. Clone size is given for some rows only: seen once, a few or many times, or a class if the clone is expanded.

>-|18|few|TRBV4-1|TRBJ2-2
CASSLRGSEYTNTGELFF
TGCGCCAGCAGCCTAAGAGGGTCTGAGTATACGAACACCGGGGAGCTGTTTTTT
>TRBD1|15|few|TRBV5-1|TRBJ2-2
CASSLQGGNTGELFF
TGCGCCAGCAGCTTACAGGGGGGAAACACCGGGGAGCTGTTTTTT
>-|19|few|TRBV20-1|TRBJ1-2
CSARDPLWTAGESNYGYTF
TGCAGTGCTAGAGATCCTCTGTGGACAGCGGGGGAATCTAACTATGGCTACACCTTC
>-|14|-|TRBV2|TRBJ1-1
CASSLTQNPTEAFF
TGTGCCAGCAGTTTGACCCAAAACCCCACTGAAGCTTTCTTT
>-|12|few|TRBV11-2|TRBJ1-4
CASSLVGEKLFF
TGTGCCAGCAGCTTAGTAGGTGAAAAACTGTTTTTT
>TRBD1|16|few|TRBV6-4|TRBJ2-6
CASSPQGAPGANVLTF
TGTGCCAGCAGCCCACAGGGGGCGCCTGGGGCCAACGTCCTGACTTTC
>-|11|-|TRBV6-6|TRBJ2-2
CASSYVGELFF
TGTGCCAGCAGTTACGTCGGGGAGCTGTTTTTT
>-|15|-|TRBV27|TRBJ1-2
CASSLMGGSDYGYTF
TGTGCCAGCAGTCTAATGGGGGGAAGTGACTATGGCTACACCTTC
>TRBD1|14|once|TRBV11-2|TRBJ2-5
CASGIPDREETQYF
TGTGCCAGCGGAATCCCGGACAGGGAAGAGACCCAGTACTTC
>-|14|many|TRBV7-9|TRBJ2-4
CASSEPSLIDTANF
TGTGCCAGCAGCGAACCCTCACTAATTGACACCGCGAACTTC
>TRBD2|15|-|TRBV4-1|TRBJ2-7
CASSQVGGGDYEQYF
TGCGCCAGCAGCCAAGTCGGTGGGGGGGACTACGAGCAGTACTTC
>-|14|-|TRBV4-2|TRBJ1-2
CASSQVGGARGYTF
TGTGCCAGCAGCCAAGTAGGAGGGGCTCGTGGCTACACCTTC
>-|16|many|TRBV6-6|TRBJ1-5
CASSYTGSVGNQPQHF
TGTGCCAGCAGTTACACAGGGTCGGTGGGCAATCAGCCCCAGCATTTT
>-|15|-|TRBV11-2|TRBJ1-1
CASSRQALMNTEAFF
TGTGCCAGCAGCCGACAGGCATTAATGAACACTGAAGCTTTCTTT
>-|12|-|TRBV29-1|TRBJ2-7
CSVGGDGREQYF
TGCAGCGTTGGTGGGGATGGGAGGGAGCAGTACTTC
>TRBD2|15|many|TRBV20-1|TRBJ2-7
CSARDPLAGTYEQYF
TGCAGTGCTAGAGATCCCCTAGCGGGGACCTACGAGCAGTACTTC
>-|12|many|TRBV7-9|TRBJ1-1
CASRMGHTEAFF
TGTGCCAGCAGGATGGGGCATACTGAAGCTTTCTTT
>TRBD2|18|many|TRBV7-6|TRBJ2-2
CASSLEATSGYNTGELFF
TGTGCCAGCAGCTTAGAGGCGACTAGCGGGTACAACACCGGGGAGCTGTTTTTT
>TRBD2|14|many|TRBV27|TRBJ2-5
CASSFSGVQETQYF
TGTGCCAGCAGTTTTAGCGGGGTCCAAGAGACCCAGTACTTC
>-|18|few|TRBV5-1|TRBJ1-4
CASSNPSRTHATNEKLFF
TGCGCCAGCAGCAACCCGTCCAGGACTCATGCAACTAATGAAAAACTGTTTTTT
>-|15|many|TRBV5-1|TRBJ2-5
CASSEMIQGPETQYF
TGCGCCAGCAGCGAAATGATACAGGGCCCAGAGACCCAGTACTTC
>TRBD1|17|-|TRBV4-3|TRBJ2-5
CASSQDPPGQGAETQYF
TGCGCCAGCAGCCAGGACCCCCCGGGACAGGGGGCCGAGACCCAGTACTTC
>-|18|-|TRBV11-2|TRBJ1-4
CASSLGLGPRNRGEKLFF
TGTGCCAGCAGCTTAGGACTGGGACCCCGCAACCGCGGAGAAAAACTGTTTTTT
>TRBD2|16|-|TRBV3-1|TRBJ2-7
CASSQEVAGGPYEQYF
TGTGCCAGCAGCCAAGAGGTAGCGGGGGGCCCCTACGAGCAGTACTTC
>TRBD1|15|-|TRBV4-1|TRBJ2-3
CASKDPNRGQDTQYF
TGCGCCAGCAAAGACCCGAACAGGGGGCAAGATACGCAGTATTTT
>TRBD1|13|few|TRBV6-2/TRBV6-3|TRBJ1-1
CASRLAGGTEAFF
TGTGCCAGCAGACTGGCAGGGGGCACTGAAGCCTTCTTT
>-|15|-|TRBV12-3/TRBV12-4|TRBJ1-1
CASRHQGNLRTEAFF
TGTGCCAGCAGACACCAGGGGAATCTGCGGACTGAAGCTTTCTTT
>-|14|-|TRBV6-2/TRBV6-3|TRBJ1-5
CASIPDGSNQPQHF
TGTGCCAGCATCCCGGACGGTAGCAATCAGCCCCAGCATTTT
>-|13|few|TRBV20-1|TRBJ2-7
CSARRQSVYEQYF
TGCAGTGCTAGAAGGCAGTCTGTCTACGAGCAGTACTTC
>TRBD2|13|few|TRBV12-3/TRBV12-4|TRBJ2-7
CASTEGRGDEQYF
TGTGCCAGCACTGAGGGGCGGGGGGACGAGCAGTACTTC
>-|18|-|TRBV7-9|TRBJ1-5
CASSLGVPTTPYNQPQHF
TGTGCCAGCAGCTTAGGGGTGCCGACGACACCTTACAATCAGCCCCAGCATTTT
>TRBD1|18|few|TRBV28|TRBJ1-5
CASTYGGRGPGRNQPQHF
TGTGCCAGCACCTACGGGGGCAGGGGGCCGGGGCGCAATCAGCCCCAGCATTTT
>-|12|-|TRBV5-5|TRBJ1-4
CASSFLNEKLFF
TGTGCCAGCAGCTTTCTAAATGAAAAACTGTTTTTT
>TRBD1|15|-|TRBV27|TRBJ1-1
CASSLKQGAGTEAFF
TGTGCCAGCAGTTTAAAGCAGGGGGCAGGCACTGAAGCTTTCTTT
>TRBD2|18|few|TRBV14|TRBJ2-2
CASSRGTSGGPNTGELFF
TGTGCCAGCAGCCGCGGGACTAGCGGGGGCCCGAACACCGGGGAGCTGTTTTTT
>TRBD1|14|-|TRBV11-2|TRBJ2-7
CASSLDVGTGEQYF
TGTGCCAGCAGCTTAGATGTCGGGACAGGCGAGCAGTACTTC
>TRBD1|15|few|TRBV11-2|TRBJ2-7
CASSAGTGMTYEQYF
TGTGCCAGCAGCGCGGGGACAGGAATGACCTACGAGCAGTACTTC
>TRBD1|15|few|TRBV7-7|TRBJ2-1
CASSPRDSRNNEQFF
TGTGCTAGCAGCCCCCGGGACAGTCGAAACAATGAGCAGTTCTTC
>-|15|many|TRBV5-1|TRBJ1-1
CASKEQGGIRTEAFF
TGCGCCAGCAAGGAACAGGGAGGAATTCGAACTGAAGCTTTCTTT
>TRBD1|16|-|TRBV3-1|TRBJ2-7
CASSPLPGQSPGEQYF
TGTGCCAGCAGCCCCCTCCCGGGACAGAGCCCTGGTGAGCAGTACTTC
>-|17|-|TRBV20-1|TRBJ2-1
CSARDLVGPSSYNEQFF
TGCAGTGCTAGAGATCTCGTGGGGCCGAGCTCCTACAATGAGCAGTTCTTC
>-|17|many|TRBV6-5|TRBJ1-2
CASGGRGPAGTLTGYTF
TGTGCCAGCGGGGGGAGAGGGCCGGCTGGGACCCTGACCGGCTACACCTTC
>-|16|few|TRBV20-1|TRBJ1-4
CSASHGPGAGNEKLFF
TGCAGTGCTAGCCACGGACCGGGGGCGGGTAATGAAAAACTGTTTTTT
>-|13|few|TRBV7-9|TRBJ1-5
CASSLERNQPQHF
TGTGCCAGCAGCTTAGAACGCAATCAGCCCCAGCATTTT
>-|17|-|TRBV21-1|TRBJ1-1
CASSKEVTGEKNTEAFF
TGTGCCAGCAGCAAAGAGGTCACAGGGGAAAAGAACACTGAAGCTTTCTTT
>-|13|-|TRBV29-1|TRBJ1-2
CSVFKTGLYGYTF
TGCAGCGTTTTTAAGACAGGACTCTATGGCTACACCTTC
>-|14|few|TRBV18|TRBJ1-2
CASSPRGADYGYTF
TGTGCCAGCTCACCCCGTGGCGCGGATTATGGCTACACCTTC
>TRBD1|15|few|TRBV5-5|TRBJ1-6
CASSSTTGGFSPLHF
TGTGCCAGCAGCTCTACGACAGGGGGCTTTTCACCCCTCCACTTT
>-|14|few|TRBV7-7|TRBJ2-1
CASSLGPGNNEQFF
TGTGCTAGCAGCTTAGGGCCAGGCAACAATGAGCAGTTCTTC
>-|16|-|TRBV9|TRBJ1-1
CASSVGEGKMNTEAFF
TGTGCCAGCAGCGTAGGAGAGGGCAAAATGAACACTGAAGCTTTCTTT
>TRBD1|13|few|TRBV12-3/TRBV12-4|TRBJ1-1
CASRDRGSTEAFF
TGTGCCAGCAGGGACAGGGGGAGCACTGAAGCTTTCTTT